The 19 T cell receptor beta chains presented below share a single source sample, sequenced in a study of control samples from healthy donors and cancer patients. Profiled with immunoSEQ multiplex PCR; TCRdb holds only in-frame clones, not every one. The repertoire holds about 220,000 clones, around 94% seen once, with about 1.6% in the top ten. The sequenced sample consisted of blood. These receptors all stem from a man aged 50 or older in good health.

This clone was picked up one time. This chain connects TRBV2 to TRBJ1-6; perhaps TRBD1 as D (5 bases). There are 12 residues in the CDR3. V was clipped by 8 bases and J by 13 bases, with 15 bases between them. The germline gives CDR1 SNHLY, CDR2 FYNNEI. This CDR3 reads CASELMGDPLHF. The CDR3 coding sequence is TGTGCCAGCGAGCTGATGGGGGATCCCCTCCACTTT.

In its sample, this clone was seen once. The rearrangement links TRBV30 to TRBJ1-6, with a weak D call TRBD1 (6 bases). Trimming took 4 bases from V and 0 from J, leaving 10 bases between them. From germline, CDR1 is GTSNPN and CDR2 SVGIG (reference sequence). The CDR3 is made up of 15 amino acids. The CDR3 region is CAWKRGSSYNSPLHF. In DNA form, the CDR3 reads TGTGCCTGGAAAAGGGGGAGCTCCTATAATTCACCCCTCCACTTT.

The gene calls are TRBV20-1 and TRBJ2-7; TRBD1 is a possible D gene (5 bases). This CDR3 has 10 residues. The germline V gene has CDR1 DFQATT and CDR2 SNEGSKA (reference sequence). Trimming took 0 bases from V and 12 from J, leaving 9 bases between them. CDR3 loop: CSAREAGWYF. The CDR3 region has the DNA TGCAGTGCTAGAGAGGCAGGGTGGTACTTC.

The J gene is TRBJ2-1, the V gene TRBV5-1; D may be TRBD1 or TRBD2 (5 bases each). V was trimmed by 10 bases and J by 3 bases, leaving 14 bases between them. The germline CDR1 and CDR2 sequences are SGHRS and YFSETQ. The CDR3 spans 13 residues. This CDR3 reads CASAGTDYNEQFF. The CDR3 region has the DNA TGCGCCTCTGCAGGGACCGACTACAATGAGCAGTTCTTC. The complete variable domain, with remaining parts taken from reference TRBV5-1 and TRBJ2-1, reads KAGVTQTPRYLIKTRGQQVTLSCSPISGHRSVSWYQQTPGQGLQFLFEYFSETQRNKGNFPGRFSGRQFSNSRSEMNVSTLELGDSALYLCASAGTDYNEQFFGPGTRLTVL.

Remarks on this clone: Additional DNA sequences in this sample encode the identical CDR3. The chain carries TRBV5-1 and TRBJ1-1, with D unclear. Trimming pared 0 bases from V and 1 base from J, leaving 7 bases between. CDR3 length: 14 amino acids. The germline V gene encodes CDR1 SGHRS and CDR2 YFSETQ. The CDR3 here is CASSLAGGNTEAFF. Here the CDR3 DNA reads TGCGCCAGCAGCTTGGCGGGAGGGAACACTGAAGCTTTCTTT.

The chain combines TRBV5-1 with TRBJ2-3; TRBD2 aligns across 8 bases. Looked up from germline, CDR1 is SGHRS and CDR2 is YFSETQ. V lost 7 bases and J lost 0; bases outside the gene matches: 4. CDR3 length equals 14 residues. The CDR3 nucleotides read TGCGCCAGCCTCCGGGGGGGGAGCACAGATACGCAGTATTTT. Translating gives CASLRGGSTDTQYF.

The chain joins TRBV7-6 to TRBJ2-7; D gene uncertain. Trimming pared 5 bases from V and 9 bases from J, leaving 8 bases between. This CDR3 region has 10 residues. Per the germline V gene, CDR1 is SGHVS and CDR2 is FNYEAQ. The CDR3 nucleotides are TGTGCCAGCAGCCCGAGAGGGCAGTACGTC. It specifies CASSPRGQYV.

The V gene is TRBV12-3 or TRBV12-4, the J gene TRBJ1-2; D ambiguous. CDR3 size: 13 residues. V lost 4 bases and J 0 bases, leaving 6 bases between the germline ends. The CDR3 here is CASSWTANYGYTF. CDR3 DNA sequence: TGTGCCAGCAGTTGGACTGCTAACTATGGCTACACCTTC.

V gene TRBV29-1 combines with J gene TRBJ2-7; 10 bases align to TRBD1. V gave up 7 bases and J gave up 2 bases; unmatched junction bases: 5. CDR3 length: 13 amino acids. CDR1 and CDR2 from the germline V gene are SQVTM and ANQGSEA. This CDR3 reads CSGGTGVPYEQYF. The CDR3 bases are TGCAGCGGCGGGACAGGGGTTCCCTACGAGCAGTACTTC.

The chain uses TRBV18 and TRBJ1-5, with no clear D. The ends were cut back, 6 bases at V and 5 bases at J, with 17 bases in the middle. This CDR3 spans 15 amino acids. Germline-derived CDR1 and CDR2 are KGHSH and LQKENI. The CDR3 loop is CASSSLGGGYQPQHF. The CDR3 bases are TGTGCCAGCTCGTCCTTAGGAGGCGGCTATCAGCCCCAGCATTTT. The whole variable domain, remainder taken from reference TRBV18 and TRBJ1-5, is NAGVMQNPRHLVRRRGQEARLRCSPMKGHSHVYWYRQLPEEGLKFMVYLQKENIIDESGMPKERFSAEFPKEGPSILRIQQVVRGDSAAYFCASSSLGGGYQPQHFGDGTRLSIL.

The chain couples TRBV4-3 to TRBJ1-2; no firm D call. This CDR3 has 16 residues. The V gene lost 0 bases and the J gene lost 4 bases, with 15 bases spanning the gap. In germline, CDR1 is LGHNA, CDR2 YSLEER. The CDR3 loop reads CASSQDHRMRVYGYTF. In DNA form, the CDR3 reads TGCGCCAGCAGCCAAGATCACCGGATGAGGGTCTATGGCTACACCTTC.

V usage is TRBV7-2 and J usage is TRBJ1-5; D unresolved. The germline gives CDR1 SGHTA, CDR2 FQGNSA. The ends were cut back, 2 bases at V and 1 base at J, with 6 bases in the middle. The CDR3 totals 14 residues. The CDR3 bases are TGTGCCAGCAGCTTATGGGAGAGCAATCAGCCCCAGCATTTT. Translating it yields CASSLWESNQPQHF.

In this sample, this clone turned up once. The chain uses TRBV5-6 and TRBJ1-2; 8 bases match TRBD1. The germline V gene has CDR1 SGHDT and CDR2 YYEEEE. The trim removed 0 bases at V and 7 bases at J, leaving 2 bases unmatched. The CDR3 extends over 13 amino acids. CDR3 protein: CASSLGQGIGYTF. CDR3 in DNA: TGTGCCAGCAGCTTGGGACAGGGGATTGGCTACACCTTC. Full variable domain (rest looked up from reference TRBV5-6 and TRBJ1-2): DAGVTQSPTHLIKTRGQQVTLRCSPKSGHDTVSWYQQALGQGPQFIFQYYEEEERQRGNFPDRFSGHQFPNYSSELNVNALLLGDSALYLCASSLGQGIGYTFGSGTRLTVV.

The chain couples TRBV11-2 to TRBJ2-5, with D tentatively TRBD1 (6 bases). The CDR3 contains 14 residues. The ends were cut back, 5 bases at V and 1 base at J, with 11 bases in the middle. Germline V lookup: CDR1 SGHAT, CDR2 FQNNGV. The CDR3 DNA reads TGTGCCAGCAGCCAATACAGGGTCCAAGAGACCCAGTACTTC. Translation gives CASSQYRVQETQYF.

CDR3 DNA sequence: TGTGCCATCAGTGCGGGTAATGAGCAGTTCTTC. Encoded protein: CAISAGNEQFF. The rearrangement uses TRBV10-3 and TRBJ2-1; D is undetermined. The length of the CDR3 is 11 residues. V was pared by 4 bases and J by 7 bases, with 5 bases between. Germline loops: CDR1 ENHRY, CDR2 SYGVKD.

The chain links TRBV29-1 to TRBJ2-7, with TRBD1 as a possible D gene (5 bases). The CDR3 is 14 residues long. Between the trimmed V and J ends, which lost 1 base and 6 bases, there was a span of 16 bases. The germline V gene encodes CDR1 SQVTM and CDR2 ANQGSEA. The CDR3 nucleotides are TGCAGCGTTGAAGGAAGTGACAGTTCTAGCGAGCAGTACTTC. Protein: CSVEGSDSSSEQYF.

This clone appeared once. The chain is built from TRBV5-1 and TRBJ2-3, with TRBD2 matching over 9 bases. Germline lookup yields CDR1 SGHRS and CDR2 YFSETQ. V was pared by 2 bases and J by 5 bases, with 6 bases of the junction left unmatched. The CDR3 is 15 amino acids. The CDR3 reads CASSFRAGGGDTQYF. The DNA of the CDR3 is TGCGCCAGCAGCTTTCGAGCGGGGGGCGGAGATACGCAGTATTTT.

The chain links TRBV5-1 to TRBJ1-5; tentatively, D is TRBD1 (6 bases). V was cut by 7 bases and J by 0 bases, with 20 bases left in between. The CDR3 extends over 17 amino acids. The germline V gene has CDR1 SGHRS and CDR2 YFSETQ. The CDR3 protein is CASRGEGGIYSNQPQHF. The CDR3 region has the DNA TGCGCCAGCCGCGGGGAGGGGGGGATATATAGCAATCAGCCCCAGCATTTT.

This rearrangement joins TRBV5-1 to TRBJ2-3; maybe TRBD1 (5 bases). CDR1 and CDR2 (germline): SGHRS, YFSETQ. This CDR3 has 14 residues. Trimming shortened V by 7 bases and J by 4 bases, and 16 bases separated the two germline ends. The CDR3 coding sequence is TGCGCCAGCGGATCCCAGGGAAGTGCAGATACGCAGTATTTT. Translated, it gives CASGSQGSADTQYF.